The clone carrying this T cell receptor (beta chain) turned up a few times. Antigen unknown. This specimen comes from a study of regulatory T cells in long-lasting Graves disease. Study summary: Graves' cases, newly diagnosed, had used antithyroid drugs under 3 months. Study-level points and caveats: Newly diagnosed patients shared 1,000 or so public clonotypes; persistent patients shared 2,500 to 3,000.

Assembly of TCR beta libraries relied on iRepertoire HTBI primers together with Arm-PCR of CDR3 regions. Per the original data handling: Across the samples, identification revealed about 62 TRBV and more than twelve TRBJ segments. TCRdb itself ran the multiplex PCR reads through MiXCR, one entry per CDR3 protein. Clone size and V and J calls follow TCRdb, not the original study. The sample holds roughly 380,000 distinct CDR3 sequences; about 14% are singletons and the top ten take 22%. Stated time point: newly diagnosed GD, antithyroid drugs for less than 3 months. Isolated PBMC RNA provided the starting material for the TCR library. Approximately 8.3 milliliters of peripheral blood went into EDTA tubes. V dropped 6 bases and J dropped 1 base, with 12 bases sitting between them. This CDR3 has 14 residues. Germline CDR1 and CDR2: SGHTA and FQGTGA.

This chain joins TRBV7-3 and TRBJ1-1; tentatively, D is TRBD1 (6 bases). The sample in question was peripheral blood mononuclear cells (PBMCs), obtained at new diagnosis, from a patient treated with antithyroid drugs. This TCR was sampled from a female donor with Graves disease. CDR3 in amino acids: CASRPTGPNTEAFF. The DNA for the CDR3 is TGTGCCAGCAGACCGACAGGACCGAACACTGAAGCTTTCTTT.